These 5 T cell receptor beta chains share one sample of origin, sequenced in a study of OX40 agonist ivuxolimab in advanced cancers. Libraries were prepared through the immunoSEQ multiplex PCR assay. The immuneACCESS repertoire file appears here via TCRdb, limited to in-frame rearrangements. These files lack a portion of the clones; in checked studies, under half of the deficit traces to unresolved V genes, and the cause of the others is not known. The sample table holds tens of thousands of clones, of which around 90% were seen once. The ten largest clones represent approximately 6.9% of the sample. The sequencing used CD4+ or CD8+ T cells sorted from blood, collected in a trial of the OX40 agonist ivuxolimab. The source of these receptors is an adult with an advanced solid tumor such as melanoma, head and neck, liver or kidney cancer.

This clone was counted a single time. This chain links TRBV7-9 with TRBJ1-2; 8 nucleotides match TRBD1. Germline V gene sequence: CDR1 SEHNR, CDR2 FQNEAQ (reference sequence). The ends lost 5 bases at V and 0 bases at J; junction bases unmatched: 8. CDR3 size: 16 residues. The CDR3 protein is CASSERQGTSNYGYTF. DNA for the CDR3: TGTGCCAGCAGCGAACGACAGGGGACCTCTAACTATGGCTACACCTTC.

The genes are TRBV30 and TRBJ2-7; 8 bases map to TRBD2. CDR1 and CDR2 (germline): GTSNPN, SVGIG (reference sequence). V shed 4 bases and J 5 bases; nucleotides not matched to a gene: 10. This CDR3 region has 14 residues. This CDR3 reads CAWKESGRGDEQYF. Here the CDR3 DNA reads TGTGCCTGGAAAGAAAGCGGGAGAGGAGACGAGCAGTACTTC.

The chain couples TRBV19 to TRBJ1-1; possibly TRBD1 for D (5 bases). V was clipped by 2 bases and J by 1 base, with 14 bases between them. Germline V gene sequence: CDR1 LNHDA, CDR2 SQIVND (reference sequence). This CDR3 has 16 residues. CDR3 region: CASSISGIGKNTEAFF. As DNA, the CDR3 is TGTGCCAGTAGTATATCAGGGATTGGAAAGAACACTGAAGCTTTCTTT. The variable domain in full, completed from reference TRBV19 and TRBJ1-1, reads DGGITQSPKYLFRKEGQNVTLSCEQNLNHDAMYWYRQDPGQGLRLIYYSQIVNDFQKGDIAEGYSVSREKKESFPLTVTSAQKNPTAFYLCASSISGIGKNTEAFFGQGTRLTVV.

V gene TRBV7-8 combines with J gene TRBJ2-5, with 7 bases that match TRBD1. J lost 9 bases, V lost 3 bases, and 4 bases had no gene match. Germline V gene data show CDR1 as SGHVS and CDR2 as FQNEAQ. The CDR3 is 12 residues long. CDR3 nucleotide sequence: TGTGCCAGCAGCTTGGGAACAGGGGCCCAGTACTTC. This gives the protein CASSLGTGAQYF. Looking up the rest from reference TRBV7-8 and TRBJ2-5 gives the full variable domain: GAGVSQSPRYKVAKRGQDVALRCDPISGHVSLFWYQQALGQGPEFLTYFQNEAQLDKSGLPSDRFFAERPEGSVSTLKIQRTQQEDSAVYLCASSLGTGAQYFGPGTRLLVL.

The chain is built from TRBV28 and TRBJ2-1, with D unclear. Germline CDR1 and CDR2: MDHEN and SYDVKM. Trimming pared 3 bases from V and 5 bases from J, leaving 17 bases between. This CDR3 spans 16 amino acids. Here the CDR3 reads CASSFLSAPVNNEQFF. The CDR3 DNA is TGTGCCAGCAGTTTCCTGAGCGCGCCGGTTAACAATGAGCAGTTCTTC. Drawing the rest from reference TRBV28 and TRBJ2-1, the complete variable domain is DVKVTQSSRYLVKRTGEKVFLECVQDMDHENMFWYRQDPGLGLRLIYFSYDVKMKEKGDIPEGYSVSREKKERFSLILESASTNQTSMYLCASSFLSAPVNNEQFFGPGTRLTVL.